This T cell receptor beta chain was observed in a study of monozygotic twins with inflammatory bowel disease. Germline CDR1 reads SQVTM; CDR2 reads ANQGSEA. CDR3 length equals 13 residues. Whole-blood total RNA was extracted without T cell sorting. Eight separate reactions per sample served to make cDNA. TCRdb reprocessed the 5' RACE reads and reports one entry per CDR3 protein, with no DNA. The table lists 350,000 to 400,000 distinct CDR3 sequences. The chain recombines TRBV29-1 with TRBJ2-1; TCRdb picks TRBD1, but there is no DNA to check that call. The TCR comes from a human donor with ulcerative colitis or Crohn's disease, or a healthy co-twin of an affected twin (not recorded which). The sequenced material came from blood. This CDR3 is CSTTGSSYNEQFF.